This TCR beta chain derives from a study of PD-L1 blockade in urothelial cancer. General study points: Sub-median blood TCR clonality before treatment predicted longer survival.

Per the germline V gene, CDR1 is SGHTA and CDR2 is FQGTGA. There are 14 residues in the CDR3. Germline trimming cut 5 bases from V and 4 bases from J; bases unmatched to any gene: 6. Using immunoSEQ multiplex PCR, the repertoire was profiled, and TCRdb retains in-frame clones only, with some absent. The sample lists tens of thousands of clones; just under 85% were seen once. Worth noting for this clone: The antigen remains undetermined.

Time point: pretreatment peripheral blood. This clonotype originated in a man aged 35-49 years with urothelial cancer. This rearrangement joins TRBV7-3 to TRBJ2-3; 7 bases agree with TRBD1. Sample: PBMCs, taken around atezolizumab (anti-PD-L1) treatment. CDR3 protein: CASSPDRRADTQYF. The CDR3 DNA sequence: TGTGCCAGCAGCCCGGACAGGAGAGCAGATACGCAGTATTTT.